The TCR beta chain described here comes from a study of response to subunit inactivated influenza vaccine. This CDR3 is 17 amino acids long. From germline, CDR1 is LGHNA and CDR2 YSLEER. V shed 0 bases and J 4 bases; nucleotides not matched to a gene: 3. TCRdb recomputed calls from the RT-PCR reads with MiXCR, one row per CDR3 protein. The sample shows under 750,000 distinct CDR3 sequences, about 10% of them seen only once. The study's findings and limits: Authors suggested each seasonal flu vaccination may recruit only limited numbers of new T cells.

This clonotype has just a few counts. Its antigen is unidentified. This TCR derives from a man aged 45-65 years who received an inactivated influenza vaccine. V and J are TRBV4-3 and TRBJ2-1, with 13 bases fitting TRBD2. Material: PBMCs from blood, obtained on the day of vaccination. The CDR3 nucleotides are TGCGCCAGCAGCCAAGAGGGGGGACTAGCGGGATACAATGAGCAGTTCTTC. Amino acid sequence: CASSQEGGLAGYNEQFF.